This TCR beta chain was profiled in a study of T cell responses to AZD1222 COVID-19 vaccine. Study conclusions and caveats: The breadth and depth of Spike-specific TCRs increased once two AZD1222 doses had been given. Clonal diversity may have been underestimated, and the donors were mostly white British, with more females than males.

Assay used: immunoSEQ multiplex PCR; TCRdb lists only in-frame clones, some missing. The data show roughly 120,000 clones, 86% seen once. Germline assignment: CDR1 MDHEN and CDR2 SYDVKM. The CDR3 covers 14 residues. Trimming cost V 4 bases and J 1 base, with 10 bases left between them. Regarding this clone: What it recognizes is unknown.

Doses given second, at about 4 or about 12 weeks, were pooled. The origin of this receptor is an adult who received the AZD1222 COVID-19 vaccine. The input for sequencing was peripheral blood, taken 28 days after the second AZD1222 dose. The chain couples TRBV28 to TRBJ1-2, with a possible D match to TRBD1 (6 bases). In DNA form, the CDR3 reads TGTGCCAGCAGTTGGACAGCTTTTAACTATGGCTACACCTTC. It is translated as CASSWTAFNYGYTF.